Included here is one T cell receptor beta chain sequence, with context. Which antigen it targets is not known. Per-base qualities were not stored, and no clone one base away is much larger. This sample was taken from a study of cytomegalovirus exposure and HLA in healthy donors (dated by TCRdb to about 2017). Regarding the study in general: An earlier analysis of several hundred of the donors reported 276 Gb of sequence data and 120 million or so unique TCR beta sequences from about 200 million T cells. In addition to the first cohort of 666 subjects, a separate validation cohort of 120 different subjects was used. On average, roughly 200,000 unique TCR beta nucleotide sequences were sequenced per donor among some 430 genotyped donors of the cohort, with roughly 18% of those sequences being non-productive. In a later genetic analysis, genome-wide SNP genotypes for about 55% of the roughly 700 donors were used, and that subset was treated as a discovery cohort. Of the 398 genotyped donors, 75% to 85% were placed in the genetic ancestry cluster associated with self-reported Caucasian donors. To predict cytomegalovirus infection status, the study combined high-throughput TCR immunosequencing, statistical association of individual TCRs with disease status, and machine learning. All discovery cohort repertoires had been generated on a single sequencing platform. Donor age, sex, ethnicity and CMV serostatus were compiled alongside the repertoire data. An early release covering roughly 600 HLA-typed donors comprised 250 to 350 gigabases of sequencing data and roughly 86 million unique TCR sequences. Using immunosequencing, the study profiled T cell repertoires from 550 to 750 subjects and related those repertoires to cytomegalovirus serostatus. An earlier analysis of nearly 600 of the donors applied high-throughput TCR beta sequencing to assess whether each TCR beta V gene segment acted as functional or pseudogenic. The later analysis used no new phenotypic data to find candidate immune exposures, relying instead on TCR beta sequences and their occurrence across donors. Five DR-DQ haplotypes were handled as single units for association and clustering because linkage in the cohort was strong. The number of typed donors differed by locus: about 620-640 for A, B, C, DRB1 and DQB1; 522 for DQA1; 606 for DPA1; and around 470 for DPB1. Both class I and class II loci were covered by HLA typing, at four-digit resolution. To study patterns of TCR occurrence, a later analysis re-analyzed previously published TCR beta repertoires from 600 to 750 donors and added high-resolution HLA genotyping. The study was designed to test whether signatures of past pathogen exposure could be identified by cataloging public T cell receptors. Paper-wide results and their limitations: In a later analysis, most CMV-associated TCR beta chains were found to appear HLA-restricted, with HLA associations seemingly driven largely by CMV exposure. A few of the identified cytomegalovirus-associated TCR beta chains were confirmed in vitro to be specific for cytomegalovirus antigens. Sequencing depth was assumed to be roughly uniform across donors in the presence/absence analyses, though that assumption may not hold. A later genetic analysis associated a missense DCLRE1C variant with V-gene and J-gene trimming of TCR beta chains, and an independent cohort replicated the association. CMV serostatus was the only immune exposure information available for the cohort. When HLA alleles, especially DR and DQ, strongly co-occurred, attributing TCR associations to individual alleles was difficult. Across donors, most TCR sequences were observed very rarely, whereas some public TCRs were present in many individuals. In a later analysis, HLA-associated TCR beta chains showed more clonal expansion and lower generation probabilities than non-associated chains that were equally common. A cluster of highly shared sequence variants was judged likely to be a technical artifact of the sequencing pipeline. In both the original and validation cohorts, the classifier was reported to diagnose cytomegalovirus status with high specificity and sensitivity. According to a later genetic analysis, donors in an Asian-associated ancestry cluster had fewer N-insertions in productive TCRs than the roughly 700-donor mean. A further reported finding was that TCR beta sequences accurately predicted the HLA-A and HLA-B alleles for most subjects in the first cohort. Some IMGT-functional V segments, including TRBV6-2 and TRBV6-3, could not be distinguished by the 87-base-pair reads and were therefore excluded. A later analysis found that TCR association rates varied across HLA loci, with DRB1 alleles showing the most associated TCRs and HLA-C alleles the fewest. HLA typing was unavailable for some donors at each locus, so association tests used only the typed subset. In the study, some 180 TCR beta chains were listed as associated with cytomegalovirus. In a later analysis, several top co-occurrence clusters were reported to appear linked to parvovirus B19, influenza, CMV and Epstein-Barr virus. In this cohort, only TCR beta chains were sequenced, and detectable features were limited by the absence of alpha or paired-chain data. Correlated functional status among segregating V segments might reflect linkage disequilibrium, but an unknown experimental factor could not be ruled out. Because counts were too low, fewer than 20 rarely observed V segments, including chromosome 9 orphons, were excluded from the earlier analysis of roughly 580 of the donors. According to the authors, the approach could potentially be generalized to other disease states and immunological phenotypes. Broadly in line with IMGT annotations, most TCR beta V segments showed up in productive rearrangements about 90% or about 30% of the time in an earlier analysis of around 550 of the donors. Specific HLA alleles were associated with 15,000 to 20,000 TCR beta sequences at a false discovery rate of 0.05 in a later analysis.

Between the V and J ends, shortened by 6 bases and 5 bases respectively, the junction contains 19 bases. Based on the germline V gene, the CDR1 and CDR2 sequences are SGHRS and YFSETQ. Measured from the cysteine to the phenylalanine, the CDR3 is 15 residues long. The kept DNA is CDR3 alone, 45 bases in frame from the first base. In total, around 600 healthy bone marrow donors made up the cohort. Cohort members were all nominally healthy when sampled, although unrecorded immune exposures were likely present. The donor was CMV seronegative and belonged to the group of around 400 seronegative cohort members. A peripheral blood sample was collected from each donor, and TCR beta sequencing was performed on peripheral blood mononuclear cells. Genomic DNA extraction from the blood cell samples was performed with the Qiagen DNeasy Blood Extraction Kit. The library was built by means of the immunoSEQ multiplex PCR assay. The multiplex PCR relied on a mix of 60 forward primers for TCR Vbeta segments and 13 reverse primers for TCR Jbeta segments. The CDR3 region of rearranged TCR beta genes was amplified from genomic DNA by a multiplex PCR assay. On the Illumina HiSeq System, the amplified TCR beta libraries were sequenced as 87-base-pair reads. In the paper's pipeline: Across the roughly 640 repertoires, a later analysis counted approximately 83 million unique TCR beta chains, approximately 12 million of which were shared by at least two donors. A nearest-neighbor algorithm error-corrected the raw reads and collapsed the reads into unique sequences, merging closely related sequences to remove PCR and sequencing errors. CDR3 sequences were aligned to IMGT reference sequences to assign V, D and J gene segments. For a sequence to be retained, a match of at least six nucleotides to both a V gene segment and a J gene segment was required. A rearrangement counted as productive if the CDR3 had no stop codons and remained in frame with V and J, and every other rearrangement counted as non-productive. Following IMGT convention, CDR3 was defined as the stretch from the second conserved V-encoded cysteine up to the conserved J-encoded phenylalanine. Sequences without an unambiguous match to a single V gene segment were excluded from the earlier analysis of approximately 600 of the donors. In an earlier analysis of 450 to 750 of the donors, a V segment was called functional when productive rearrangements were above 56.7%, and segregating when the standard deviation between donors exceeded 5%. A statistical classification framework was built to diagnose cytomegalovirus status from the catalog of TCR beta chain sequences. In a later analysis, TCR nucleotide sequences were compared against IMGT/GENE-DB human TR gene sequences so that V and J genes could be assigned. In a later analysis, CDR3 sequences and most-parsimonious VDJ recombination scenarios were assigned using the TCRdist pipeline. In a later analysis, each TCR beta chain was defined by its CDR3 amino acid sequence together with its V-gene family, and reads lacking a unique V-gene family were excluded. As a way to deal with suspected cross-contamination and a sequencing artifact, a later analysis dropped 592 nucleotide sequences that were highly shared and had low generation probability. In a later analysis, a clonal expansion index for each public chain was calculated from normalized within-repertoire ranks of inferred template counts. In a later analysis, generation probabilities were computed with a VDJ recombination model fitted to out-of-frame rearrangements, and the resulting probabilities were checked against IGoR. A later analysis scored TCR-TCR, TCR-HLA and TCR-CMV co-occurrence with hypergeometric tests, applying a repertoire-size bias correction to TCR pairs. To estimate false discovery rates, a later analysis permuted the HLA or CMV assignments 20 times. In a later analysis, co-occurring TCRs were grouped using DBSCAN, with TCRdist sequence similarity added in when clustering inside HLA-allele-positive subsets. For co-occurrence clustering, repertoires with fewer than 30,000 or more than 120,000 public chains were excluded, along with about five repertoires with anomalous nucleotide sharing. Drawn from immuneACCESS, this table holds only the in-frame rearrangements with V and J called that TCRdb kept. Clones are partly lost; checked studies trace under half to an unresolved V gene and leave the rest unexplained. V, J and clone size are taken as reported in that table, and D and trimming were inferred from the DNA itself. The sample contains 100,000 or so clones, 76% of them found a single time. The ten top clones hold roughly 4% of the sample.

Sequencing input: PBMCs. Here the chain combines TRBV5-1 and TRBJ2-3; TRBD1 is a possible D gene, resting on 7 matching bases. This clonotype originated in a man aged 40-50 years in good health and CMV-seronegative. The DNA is TGCGCCAGCACCCGGGACTCCCCAGGGGGAGATACGCAGTATTTT. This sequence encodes CASTRDSPGGDTQYF.